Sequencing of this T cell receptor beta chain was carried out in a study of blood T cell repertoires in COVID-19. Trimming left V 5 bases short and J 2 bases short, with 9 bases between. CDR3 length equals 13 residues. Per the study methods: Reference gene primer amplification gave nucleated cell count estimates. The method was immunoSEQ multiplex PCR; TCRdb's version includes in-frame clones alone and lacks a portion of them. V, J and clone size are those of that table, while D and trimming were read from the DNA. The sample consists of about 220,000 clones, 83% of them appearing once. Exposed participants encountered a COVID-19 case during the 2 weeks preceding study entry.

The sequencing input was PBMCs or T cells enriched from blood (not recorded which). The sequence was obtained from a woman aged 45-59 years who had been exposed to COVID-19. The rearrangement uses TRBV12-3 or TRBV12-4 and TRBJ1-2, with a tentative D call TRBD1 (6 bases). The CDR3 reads CASSQTGNYGYTF. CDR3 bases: TGTGCCAGCAGTCAGACAGGCAACTATGGCTACACCTTC.